This T cell receptor (beta chain) was sequenced in a study of identical twins (TCRdb year 2016). A note on the overall study: The study deep-sequenced TCR alpha and beta repertoires from monozygotic twins, unrelated adults of various ages and cord blood to test whether fetal clonotypes persist. Replicate twin experiments were performed at different times using different library preparation protocols to rule out contamination. The full study reports these points: Abundant cord blood beta clonotypes had fewer insertions, young adult naive repertoires showed a similar but weaker trend, and memory repertoires showed no such trend. Compared with coincidental sharing between unrelated individuals, an excess of low generation-probability sequences was observed among out-of-frame TCR alpha sequences shared between twins. Zero-insertion analyses could be partly confounded by invariant T cells such as MAIT and iNKT, though diverse VJ usage argued against such confounding for most clonotypes. Excess twin sharing in beta out-of-frame sequences was weaker because fewer shared sequences lowered the signal-to-noise ratio. Recombination models systematically underestimated out-of-frame TCR alpha sharing in monozygotic twins but agreed with sharing between unrelated individuals. Conclusions relied on cross-sectional statistical analysis, since the same donors could not be followed over many years.

This clonotype came up a few times. It lacks a known antigen. The sample holds no much larger clone one base away, and base qualities are not on file. Library prep was done by 5' RACE. For sequencing, an Illumina HiSeq 2000 was employed. Template switching added a universal primer binding site, and the final cDNA carried a unique molecular identifier that allowed TCR cDNA molecules to be counted accurately. First-strand cDNA for TCR alpha and beta chains was synthesized from specific primers in the conserved constant-segment region. To control for contamination, every cDNA library was double barcoded, receiving both a SMART-Mk sample barcode and Illumina barcodes. Two successive PCR steps introduced TruSeq adapter sequences along with Illumina sample barcodes. Sequencing of the TCR alpha and beta cDNA libraries was done on the Illumina HiSeq platform using custom primers. In the source study's methods: MiGEC was used to process raw reads and extract unique molecular identifiers, and MiXCR was used to find CDR3 positions. For each individual, recombination models were inferred using an EM algorithm with the repgenHMM and IGoR tools. Shared clonotypes were analyzed with the tcR package in R, and sharing was normalized by the product of cloneset sizes. Out-of-frame nonproductive sequences were analyzed to study raw recombination free of thymic and clonal selection effects. TCRdb itself trimmed the public reads at Q25 with fastp, ran MiXCR and retained productive beta chains. Each record represents a unique CDR3 protein, reported with the most common genes and DNA among its rows. TCRdb's processing, not the authors' own work, is the source of the V and J calls. The sample table shows more than 1.5 million distinct CDR3 sequences, and 25% to 35% are seen once. The top ten hold approximately 0.25% of the sample.

The junction carries 12 bases between V and J, which are trimmed by 3 bases and 0 bases respectively. CDR1 and CDR2 (LGHNA, YNFKEQ) derive from the germline V gene. The CDR3 sequence holds 16 residues, the cysteine and phenylalanine included. Kept here is only the CDR3 DNA, which spans 48 bases and is read in frame from base 1. All donors were healthy Caucasians. The sequenced material came from cord blood. The V and J genes are TRBV4-2 and TRBJ2-1; the D gene is not confidently resolved. The clonotype comes from a newborn girl in good health. The CDR3 region has the sequence CASSHQIVSSYNEQFF. The bases are TGTGCCAGCAGCCATCAAATCGTCAGCTCCTACAATGAGCAGTTCTTC.